These T cell receptor beta chains were read from a single sample in a study of cytomegalovirus exposure and HLA in healthy donors. The data were produced by immunoSEQ multiplex PCR, yet TCRdb's version contains in-frame clones alone and is incomplete. The sample includes 150,000 to 200,000 clones, approximately 80% seen only once; the top ten take roughly 7.4%. Specimen: PBMCs. These TCRs come from a male donor in good health and CMV-seropositive. Both conserved end residues are part of each CDR3. Fields, in order: V gene, J gene, clone size, D gene, CDR3 protein, CDR3 DNA. A D gene is named only where the DNA matches it firmly. Rows may omit the clone size; those that give it use once, few, many or a size class.

TRBV27	TRBJ1-1	.	TRBD1	CASSLYYRGLNTEAFF	TGTGCCAGCAGTTTATATTACAGGGGACTGAACACTGAAGCTTTCTTT
TRBV9	TRBJ1-2	.	TRBD1	CASSAYPGTGGFPYGYTF	TGTGCCAGCAGCGCTTATCCCGGGACAGGGGGCTTCCCCTATGGCTACACCTTC
TRBV1	TRBJ2-7	.	.	CTSSPRRGSSYEQYF	TGCACCAGCAGCCCTCGTCGGGGGAGCTCCTACGAGCAGTACTTC
TRBV11-2	TRBJ1-1	.	TRBD1	CASSPSRDRNFMNTEAFF	TGTGCCAGCAGCCCGTCCCGGGACAGAAATTTCATGAACACTGAAGCTTTCTTT
TRBV25-1	TRBJ1-1	.	.	CASSDQVTEAFF	TGTGCCAGCAGTGACCAGGTGACTGAAGCTTTCTTT
TRBV5-4	TRBJ2-2	few	.	CASSTRRGGELFF	TGTGCCAGCAGCACCCGCCGAGGCGGGGAGCTGTTTTTT
TRBV29-1	TRBJ2-3	few	.	CSVEDRSRNTDTQYF	TGCAGCGTTGAAGATCGGAGCAGAAACACAGATACGCAGTATTTT
TRBV9	TRBJ1-2	.	TRBD1	CASSPGQDWTYGYTF	TGTGCCAGCAGCCCCGGACAGGACTGGACCTATGGCTACACCTTC
TRBV19	TRBJ1-2	once	.	CATSTRGGRYGYTF	TGTGCCACCTCGACAAGGGGGGGTCGTTATGGCTACACCTTC
TRBV11-2	TRBJ1-1	.	.	CASSSSGGDGTEAFF	TGTGCCAGCAGCTCGTCTGGGGGGGATGGCACTGAAGCTTTCTTT
TRBV6-1	TRBJ2-1	once	.	CASSEEGVGSYNEQFF	TGTGCCAGCAGTGAAGAGGGGGTCGGCTCCTACAATGAGCAGTTCTTC
TRBV30	TRBJ2-3	.	.	CAWGHSTDTQYF	TGTGCCTGGGGACATAGCACAGATACGCAGTATTTT
TRBV9	TRBJ2-1	.	TRBD1	CASSAGQDNEQFF	TGTGCCAGCAGCGCCGGACAGGACAATGAGCAGTTCTTC
TRBV2	TRBJ2-5	.	TRBD2	CASSREFTSGETQYF	TGTGCCAGCAGCCGCGAGTTTACTAGCGGGGAGACCCAGTACTTC
TRBV5-5	TRBJ2-7	.	TRBD1	CASSQGQGYGEQCF	TGTGCCAGCAGCCAGGGACAGGGGTATGGCGAGCAGTGCTTC
TRBV29-1	TRBJ1-2	.	TRBD1	CSTRTGVAHGYTF	TGCAGCACCCGGACAGGGGTTGCCCATGGCTACACCTTC
TRBV10-1	TRBJ2-5	.	.	CASSGLLAPTRRKTQYF	TGCGCCAGCAGTGGGCTACTAGCCCCCACTAGAAGGAAGACCCAGTACTTC
TRBV4-2	TRBJ2-3	.	TRBD2	CASSQDPITGGPFVQYF	TGTGCCAGCAGCCAAGATCCCATTACGGGGGGGCCGTTCGTGCAGTATTTT
TRBV11-1	TRBJ2-1	.	TRBD2	CASSLEGLAGGLRDEQFF	TGTGCCAGCAGCTTAGAGGGTTTGGCGGGGGGCCTCCGGGATGAGCAGTTCTTC
TRBV7-9	TRBJ1-6	.	.	CASSYDRDSPLRF	TGTGCCAGCAGCTACGACAGAGATTCACCCCTCCGCTTT
TRBV27	TRBJ1-2	.	TRBD1	CASNPIGTATYGYTF	TGTGCCAGCAACCCTATCGGGACAGCGACCTATGGCTACACCTTC
TRBV19	TRBJ2-2	.	.	CASRKIPDTGELFF	TGTGCCAGTCGAAAGATCCCAGACACCGGGGAGCTGTTTTTT
TRBV7-2	TRBJ1-1	few	TRBD1	CASSRRTGGTEAFF	TGTGCCAGCAGTCGTCGTACAGGGGGCACTGAAGCTTTCTTT
TRBV2	TRBJ2-5	.	.	CASQGQETQYF	TGTGCCAGCCAGGGCCAAGAGACCCAGTACTTC
TRBV9	TRBJ2-1	.	TRBD1	CASSVQLAGGPYNEQFF	TGTGCCAGCAGCGTACAATTGGCAGGGGGACCCTACAATGAGCAGTTCTTC
TRBV7-9	TRBJ1-1	.	TRBD1	CASSPRTGGPNTEAFF	TGTGCCAGCAGCCCACGGACAGGGGGCCCGAACACTGAAGCTTTCTTT
TRBV2	TRBJ2-1	.	.	CARIPGHLSSYNEQFF	TGTGCCAGGATACCGGGACACCTAAGCTCCTACAATGAGCAGTTCTTC
TRBV6-4	TRBJ1-5	.	.	CASSAPRIAGPGGQPQHF	TGTGCCAGCAGTGCTCCCCGGATCGCGGGGCCGGGAGGTCAGCCCCAGCATTTT
TRBV19	TRBJ1-5	.	TRBD1	CASSIGGQSNQPQHF	TGTGCCAGTAGTATTGGGGGACAGAGCAATCAGCCCCAGCATTTT
TRBV7-9	TRBJ1-3	.	.	CASSSRAGYGNTIYF	TGTGCCAGCAGCTCCCGGGCGGGCTACGGAAACACCATATATTTT
TRBV25-1	TRBJ1-2	once	.	CASRHGGEGYTF	TGTGCCAGCAGACACGGGGGGGAGGGCTACACCTTC
TRBV5-1	TRBJ2-7	.	TRBD1	CASSLLGGQGANEQYF	TGCGCCAGCAGCTTGTTAGGAGGACAGGGGGCGAACGAGCAGTACTTC
TRBV4-3	TRBJ1-4	few	.	CASSQNSGDEKLFF	TGCGCCAGCAGCCAGAACTCCGGGGATGAAAAACTGTTTTTT
TRBV10-1	TRBJ1-2	.	TRBD1	CASSPAGTGAPYTF	TGCGCCAGCAGTCCAGCCGGGACAGGGGCACCCTACACCTTC
TRBV6-6	TRBJ2-7	.	.	CASREGAHEQYF	TGTGCCAGCCGGGAGGGGGCCCACGAGCAGTACTTC
TRBV27	TRBJ2-3	.	.	CATGVWGGLTDTQYF	TGTGCCACAGGGGTTTGGGGCGGCCTCACAGATACGCAGTATTTT
TRBV7-8	TRBJ1-3	.	.	CASSVQGAGNTIYF	TGTGCCAGCAGCGTCCAGGGCGCTGGAAACACCATATATTTT
TRBV6-1	TRBJ1-2	.	.	CASSWSTTGNYGYTF	TGTGCCAGCTCCTGGAGCACCACAGGGAACTATGGCTACACCTTC
TRBV27	TRBJ1-4	.	TRBD1	CASRGTGEIEKLFF	TGTGCCAGCAGGGGGACAGGGGAGATTGAAAAACTGTTTTTT
TRBV7-2	TRBJ1-2	.	TRBD1	CASSSGGWDGYTF	TGTGCCAGCAGCTCAGGGGGCTGGGATGGCTACACCTTC
TRBV7-2	TRBJ2-1	.	.	CASSISTPSHNNEQFF	TGTGCCAGCAGTATTAGCACCCCTTCCCATAACAATGAGCAGTTCTTC
TRBV29-1	TRBJ1-4	few	.	CSVGAATNEKLFF	TGCAGCGTTGGCGCGGCAACTAATGAAAAACTGTTTTTT
TRBV6-1	TRBJ2-7	.	TRBD1	CASMPGQGSYEQYF	TGTGCCAGCATGCCGGGACAGGGGTCATACGAGCAGTACTTC
TRBV6-5	TRBJ2-5	.	.	CASSTGVYQETQYF	TGTGCCAGCAGTACAGGAGTCTACCAAGAGACCCAGTACTTC
TRBV11-2	TRBJ1-2	.	.	CASSLAVTGYYGYTF	TGTGCCAGCAGCTTAGCTGTGACAGGCTACTATGGCTACACCTTC
TRBV7-9	TRBJ1-5	.	TRBD1	CASSLTGDQPQHF	TGTGCCAGCAGCTTGACAGGGGACCAGCCCCAGCATTTT
TRBV5-4	TRBJ2-7	.	TRBD1	CASSLEWDSAYEQYF	TGTGCCAGCAGCTTGGAATGGGACAGCGCCTACGAGCAGTACTTC
TRBV19	TRBJ2-1	once	TRBD2	CASSIASGVGNEQFF	TGTGCCAGTAGTATAGCTAGCGGGGTAGGAAATGAGCAGTTCTTC
TRBV7-8	TRBJ2-5	.	.	CASSYSSAGETQYF	TGTGCCAGCAGCTATTCTTCGGCCGGGGAGACCCAGTACTTC
TRBV7-2	TRBJ2-7	.	TRBD2	CASSYGGAYEQYF	TGTGCCAGCAGTTATGGGGGGGCCTACGAGCAGTACTTC
TRBV2	TRBJ1-4	.	TRBD1	CASSEEGQGEKLFF	TGTGCCAGCAGTGAAGAGGGACAGGGTGAAAAACTGTTTTTT
TRBV14	TRBJ2-7	.	.	CASSHSDSFYEQYF	TGTGCCAGCAGCCACTCGGACAGCTTCTACGAGCAGTACTTC
TRBV6-1	TRBJ2-3	.	.	CASSDRGSTDTQYF	TGTGCCAGCAGTGACAGGGGTAGCACAGATACGCAGTATTTT